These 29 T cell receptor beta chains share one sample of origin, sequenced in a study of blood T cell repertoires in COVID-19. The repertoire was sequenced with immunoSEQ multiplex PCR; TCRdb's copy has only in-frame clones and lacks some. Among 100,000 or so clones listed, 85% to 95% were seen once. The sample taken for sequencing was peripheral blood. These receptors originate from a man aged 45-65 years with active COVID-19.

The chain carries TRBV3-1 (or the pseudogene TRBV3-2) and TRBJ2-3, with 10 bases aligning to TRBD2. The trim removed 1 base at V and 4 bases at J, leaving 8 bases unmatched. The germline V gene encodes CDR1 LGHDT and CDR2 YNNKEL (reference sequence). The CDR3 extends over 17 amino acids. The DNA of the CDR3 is TGTGCCAGCAGCCAAGCTAGCGGGAGAGGGGGCTCAGATACGCAGTATTTT. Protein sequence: CASSQASGRGGSDTQYF.

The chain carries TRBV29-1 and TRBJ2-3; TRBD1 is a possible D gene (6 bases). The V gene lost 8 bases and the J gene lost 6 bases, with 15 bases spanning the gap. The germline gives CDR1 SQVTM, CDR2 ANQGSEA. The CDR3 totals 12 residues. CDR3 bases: TGCAGCAGCATACAGGGTAGCGATACGCAGTATTTT. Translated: CSSIQGSDTQYF.

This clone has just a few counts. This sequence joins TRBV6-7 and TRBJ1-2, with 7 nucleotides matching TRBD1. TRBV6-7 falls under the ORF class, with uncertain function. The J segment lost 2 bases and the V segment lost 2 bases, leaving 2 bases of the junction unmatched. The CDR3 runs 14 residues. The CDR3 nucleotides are TGTGCCAGCAGTTACGTACAGGGGAACTATGGCTACACCTTC. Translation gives CASSYVQGNYGYTF.

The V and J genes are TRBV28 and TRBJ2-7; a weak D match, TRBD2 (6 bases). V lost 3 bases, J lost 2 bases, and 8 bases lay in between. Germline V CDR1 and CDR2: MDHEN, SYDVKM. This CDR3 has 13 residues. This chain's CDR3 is CASSLAGPYEQYF. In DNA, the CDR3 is TGTGCCAGCAGTTTGGCGGGGCCCTACGAGCAGTACTTC.

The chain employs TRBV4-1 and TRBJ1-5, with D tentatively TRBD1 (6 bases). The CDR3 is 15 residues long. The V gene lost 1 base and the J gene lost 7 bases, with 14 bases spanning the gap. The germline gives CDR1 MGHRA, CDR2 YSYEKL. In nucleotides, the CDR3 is TGCGCCAGCAGCCAAGTGGGTGTGAGGGGGCAGCCCCAGCATTTT. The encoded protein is CASSQVGVRGQPQHF.

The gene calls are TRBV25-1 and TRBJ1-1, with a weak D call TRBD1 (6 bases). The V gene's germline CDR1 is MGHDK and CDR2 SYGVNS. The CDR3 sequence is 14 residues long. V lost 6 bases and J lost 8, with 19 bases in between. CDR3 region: CASRGGGPMKEAFF. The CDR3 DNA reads TGTGCCAGCAGGGGAGGGGGACCGATGAAAGAAGCTTTCTTT.

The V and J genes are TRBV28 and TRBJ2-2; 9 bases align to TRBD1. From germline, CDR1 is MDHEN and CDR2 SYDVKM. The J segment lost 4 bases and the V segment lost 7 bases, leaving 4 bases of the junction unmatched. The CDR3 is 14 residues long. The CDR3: CASTPGQGTGELFF. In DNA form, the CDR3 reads TGTGCCAGCACACCGGGACAGGGCACCGGGGAGCTGTTTTTT.

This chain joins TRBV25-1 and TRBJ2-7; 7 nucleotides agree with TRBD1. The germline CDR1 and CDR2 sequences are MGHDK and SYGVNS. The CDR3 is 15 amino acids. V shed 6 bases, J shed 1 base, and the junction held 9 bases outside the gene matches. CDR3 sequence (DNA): TGTGCCAGCAGCGCCGCCTCGACAGGGTCCTACGAGCAGTACTTC. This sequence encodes CASSAASTGSYEQYF.

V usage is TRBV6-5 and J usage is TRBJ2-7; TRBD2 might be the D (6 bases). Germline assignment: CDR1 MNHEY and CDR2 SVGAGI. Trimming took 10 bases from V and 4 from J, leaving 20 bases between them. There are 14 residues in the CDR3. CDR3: CANGEEGRSYEQYF. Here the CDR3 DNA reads TGTGCCAACGGAGAGGAGGGGAGGAGTTACGAGCAGTACTTC.

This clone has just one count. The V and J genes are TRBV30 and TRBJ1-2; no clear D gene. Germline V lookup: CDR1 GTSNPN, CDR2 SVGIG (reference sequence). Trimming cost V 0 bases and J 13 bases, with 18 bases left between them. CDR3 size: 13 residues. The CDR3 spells CAWSVLGRPLLTF. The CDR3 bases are TGTGCCTGGAGTGTACTGGGGAGACCGCTACTCACCTTC.

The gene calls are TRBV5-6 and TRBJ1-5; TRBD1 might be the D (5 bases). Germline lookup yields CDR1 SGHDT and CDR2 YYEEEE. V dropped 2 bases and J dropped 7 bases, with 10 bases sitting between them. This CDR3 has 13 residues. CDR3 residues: CASSFSGIQPQHF. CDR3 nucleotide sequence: TGTGCCAGCAGCTTTTCAGGGATACAGCCCCAGCATTTT.

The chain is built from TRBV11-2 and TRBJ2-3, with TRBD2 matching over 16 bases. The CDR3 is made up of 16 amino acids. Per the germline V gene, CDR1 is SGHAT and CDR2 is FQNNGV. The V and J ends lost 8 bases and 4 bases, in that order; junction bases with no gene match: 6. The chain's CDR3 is CASEAGTSGRADTQYF. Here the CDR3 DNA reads TGTGCCAGCGAGGCCGGGACTAGCGGGAGGGCAGATACGCAGTATTTT.

CDR3 sequence: CASSGRAPDTQYF. CDR3 in DNA: TGTGCCAGTAGCGGGAGGGCCCCAGATACGCAGTATTTT. The chain is built from TRBV19 and TRBJ2-3; 8 bases agree with TRBD2. Germline V gene data show CDR1 as LNHDA and CDR2 as SQIVND (reference sequence). With V trimmed by 6 bases and J by 4 bases, 3 bases remained unmatched. This CDR3 has 13 amino acids.

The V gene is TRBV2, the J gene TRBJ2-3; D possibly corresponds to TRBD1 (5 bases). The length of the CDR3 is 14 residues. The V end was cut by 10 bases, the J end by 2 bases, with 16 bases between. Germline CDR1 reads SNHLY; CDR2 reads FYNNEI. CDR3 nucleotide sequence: TGTGCCACTTCAGCCAGGGTTTCCACAGATACGCAGTATTTT. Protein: CATSARVSTDTQYF.

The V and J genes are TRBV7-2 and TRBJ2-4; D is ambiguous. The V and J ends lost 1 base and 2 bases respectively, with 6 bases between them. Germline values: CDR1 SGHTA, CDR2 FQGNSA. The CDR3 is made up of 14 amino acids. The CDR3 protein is CASSLGQTKNIQYF. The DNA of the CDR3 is TGTGCCAGCAGCTTAGGGCAGACCAAAAACATTCAGTACTTC.

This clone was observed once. CDR3 coding DNA: TGTGCCAGCAGCAAATGGAAAAGCGGGAGGGCCGGAGGGTACAATGAGCAGTTCTTC. Its protein is CASSKWKSGRAGGYNEQFF. V and J are TRBV21-1 and TRBJ2-1; the tabulated D call, TRBD2, remains unverified against the DNA. TRBV21-1 is a listed pseudogene. This CDR3 is built from 19 residues.

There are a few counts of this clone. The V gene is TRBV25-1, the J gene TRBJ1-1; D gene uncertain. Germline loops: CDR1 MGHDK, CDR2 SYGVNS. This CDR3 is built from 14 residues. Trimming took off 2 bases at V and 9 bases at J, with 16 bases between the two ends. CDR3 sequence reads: CASSELHSLEKAFF. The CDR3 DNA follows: TGTGCCAGCAGTGAACTTCACTCGCTTGAAAAAGCTTTCTTT.

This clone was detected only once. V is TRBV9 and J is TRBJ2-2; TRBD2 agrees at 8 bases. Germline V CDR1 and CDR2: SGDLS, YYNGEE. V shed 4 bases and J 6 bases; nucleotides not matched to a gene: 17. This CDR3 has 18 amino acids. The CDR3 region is CASSLKAASGSGAGELFF. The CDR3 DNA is TGTGCCAGCAGCCTCAAAGCGGCCAGCGGGAGTGGTGCCGGGGAGCTGTTTTTT.

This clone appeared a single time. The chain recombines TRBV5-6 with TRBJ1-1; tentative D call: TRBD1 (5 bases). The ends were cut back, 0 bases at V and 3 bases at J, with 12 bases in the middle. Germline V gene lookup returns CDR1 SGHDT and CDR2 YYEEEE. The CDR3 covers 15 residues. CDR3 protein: CASSLDRNMDTEAFF. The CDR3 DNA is TGTGCCAGCAGCTTGGACAGGAACATGGACACTGAAGCTTTCTTT.

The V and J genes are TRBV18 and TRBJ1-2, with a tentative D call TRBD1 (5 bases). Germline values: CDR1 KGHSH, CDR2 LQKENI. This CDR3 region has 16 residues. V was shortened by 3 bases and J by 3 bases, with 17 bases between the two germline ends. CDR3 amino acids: CASSPDITSDHYGYTF. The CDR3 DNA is TGTGCCAGCTCACCGGACATTACTTCGGATCACTATGGCTACACCTTC.

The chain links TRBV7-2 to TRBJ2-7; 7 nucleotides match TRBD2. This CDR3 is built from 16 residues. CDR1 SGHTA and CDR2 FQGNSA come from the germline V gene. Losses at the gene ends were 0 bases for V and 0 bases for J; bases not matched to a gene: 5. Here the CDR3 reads CASSLASGVSSYEQYF. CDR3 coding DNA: TGTGCCAGCAGCTTAGCGAGCGGGGTGAGCTCCTACGAGCAGTACTTC.

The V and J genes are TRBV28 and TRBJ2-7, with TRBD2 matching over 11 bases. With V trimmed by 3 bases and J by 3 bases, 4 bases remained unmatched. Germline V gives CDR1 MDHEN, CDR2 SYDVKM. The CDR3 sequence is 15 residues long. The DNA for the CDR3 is TGTGCCAGCAGTTTCGTAGCGGGAGGGAGCTACGAGCAGTACTTC. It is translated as CASSFVAGGSYEQYF.

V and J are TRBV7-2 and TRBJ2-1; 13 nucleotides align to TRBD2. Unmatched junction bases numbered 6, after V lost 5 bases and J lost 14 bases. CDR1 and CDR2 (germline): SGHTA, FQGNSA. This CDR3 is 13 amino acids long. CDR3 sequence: CASSGRTSGGKFF. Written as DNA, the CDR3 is TGTGCCAGCAGCGGCCGGACTAGCGGGGGCAAGTTCTTC.

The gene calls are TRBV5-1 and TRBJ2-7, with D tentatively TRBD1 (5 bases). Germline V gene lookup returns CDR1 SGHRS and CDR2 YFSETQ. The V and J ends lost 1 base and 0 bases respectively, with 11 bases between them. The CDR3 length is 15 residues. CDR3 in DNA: TGCGCCAGCAGCTTGACAGGAGATAGCTCCTACGAGCAGTACTTC. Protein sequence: CASSLTGDSSYEQYF.

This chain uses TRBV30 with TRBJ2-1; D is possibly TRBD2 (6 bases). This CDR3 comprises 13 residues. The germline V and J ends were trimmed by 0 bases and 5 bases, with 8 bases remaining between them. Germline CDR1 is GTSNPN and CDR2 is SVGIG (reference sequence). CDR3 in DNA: TGTGCCTGGAGTGTCGGACTAAACAATGAGCAGTTCTTC. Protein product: CAWSVGLNNEQFF.

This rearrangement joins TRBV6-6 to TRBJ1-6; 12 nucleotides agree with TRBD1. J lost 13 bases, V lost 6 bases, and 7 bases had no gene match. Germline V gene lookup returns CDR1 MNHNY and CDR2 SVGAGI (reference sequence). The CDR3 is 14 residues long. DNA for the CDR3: TGTGCCAGCAGCGCCGGGACAGGGGGCTCGCCCCTCCACTTT. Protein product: CASSAGTGGSPLHF.

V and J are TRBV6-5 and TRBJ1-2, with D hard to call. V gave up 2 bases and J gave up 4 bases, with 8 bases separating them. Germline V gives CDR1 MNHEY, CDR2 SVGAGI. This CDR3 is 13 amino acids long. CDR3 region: CASSYEGAYGYTF. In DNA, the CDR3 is TGTGCCAGCAGTTACGAGGGCGCCTATGGCTACACCTTC.

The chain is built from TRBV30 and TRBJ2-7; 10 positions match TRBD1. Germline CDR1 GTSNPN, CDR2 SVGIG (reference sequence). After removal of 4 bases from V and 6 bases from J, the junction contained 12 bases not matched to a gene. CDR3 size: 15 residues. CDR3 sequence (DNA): TGTGCCTGGAATAAGCCGGGACAGGGGAGTCGCGAGCAGTACTTC. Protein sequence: CAWNKPGQGSREQYF.

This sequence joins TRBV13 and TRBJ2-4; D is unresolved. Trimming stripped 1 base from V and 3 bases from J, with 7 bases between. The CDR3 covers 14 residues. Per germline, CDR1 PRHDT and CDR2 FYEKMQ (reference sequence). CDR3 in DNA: TGTGCCAGCAGCTTAGAACAAGTCAAAAACATTCAGTACTTC. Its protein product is CASSLEQVKNIQYF.